This entry is about one T cell receptor beta chain. Its antigen remains unknown. TCRdb redid the calling of the RT-PCR reads with MiXCR, one entry per CDR3 protein. The sample records 150,000 to 200,000 distinct CDR3 sequences, approximately 12% being singletons. The entry originates in a study of response to subunit inactivated influenza vaccine. In germline, CDR1 is MGHDK, CDR2 SYGVNS. The ends were cut back, 4 bases at V and 6 bases at J, with 15 bases in the middle. This CDR3 comprises 14 residues. Overall study findings and caveats: The authors offered the suggestion that each seasonal influenza vaccination recruits few new T cells.

The same data also went into a second study, on T cells expressing NK-cell markers. That study reports: Production of TCR beta cDNA relied on 5'RACE template switching with UMIs. As a fraction of CD8+ T cells, dominant NKG2C+ clonotypes reached roughly 1.0-8% in six donors. HCMV specificity of the expanded NKG2C+ T cell clones stayed unclear.

Specimen: CD8+ T cells sorted from PBMCs, collected roughly 12 days after vaccination. This chain links TRBV25-1 with TRBJ1-1; D is undetermined. The source of this sequence is a man in his fifties or sixties who received an inactivated influenza vaccine. This CDR3 is CASSGGRGIPEAFF. The CDR3 nucleotides read TGTGCCAGCAGTGGGGGTAGAGGGATCCCTGAAGCTTTCTTT. Supplemented by reference TRBV25-1 and TRBJ1-1, the full variable domain reads EADIYQTPRYLVIGTGKKITLECSQTMGHDKMYWYQQDPGMELHLIHYSYGVNSTEKGDLSSESTVSRIRTEHFPLTLESARPSHTSQYLCASSGGRGIPEAFFGQGTRLTVV.